This T cell receptor (beta chain) derives from a study of T cells after yellow fever vaccination. The CDR3 extends over 13 amino acids. The V gene's germline CDR1 is SGHTA and CDR2 FQGNSA. The ends were cut back, 4 bases at V and 6 bases at J, with 10 bases in the middle. UMIs and a universal primer site were added when TCR cDNA was made by 5'RACE template switching. MiXCR was run by TCRdb on the 5' RACE reads, yielding one entry per CDR3 protein. Of some 350,000 distinct CDR3 sequences in the sample, approximately 5.7% were seen once. This clonotype was recorded many times. The chain is built from TRBV7-2 and TRBJ1-5; maybe TRBD1 (5 bases). This receptor was taken from a man aged 30 to 39 who received the YFV17D yellow fever vaccine. This specimen consisted of PBMCs, obtained 5 days after the yellow fever booster vaccination. The CDR3 sequence is CASSYGGGQPQHF. The CDR3, as DNA: TGTGCCAGCAGCTACGGGGGAGGTCAGCCCCAGCATTTT. The full variable domain, with the rest looked up from reference TRBV7-2 and TRBJ1-5, is GAGVSQSPSNKVTEKGKDVELRCDPISGHTALYWYRQSLGQGLEFLIYFQGNSAPDKSGLPSDRFSAERTGGSVSTLTIQRTQQEDSAVYLCASSYGGGQPQHFGDGTRLSIL.